Listed below are T cell receptor beta chains from one sample, sequenced in a study of blood T cell repertoires in COVID-19. Data came from immunoSEQ multiplex PCR; TCRdb stores just in-frame clones and leaves some out. The table records 200,000 or so clones, roughly 80% of them present only once. The source material was peripheral blood. The receptors were gathered from a woman at least 80 years old with COVID-19, enrolled during active disease. The conserved cysteine and the conserved F or W are not part of the CDR3 here. The order of the fields is V gene, J gene, CDR3 protein.

V gene: TRBV18
J gene: TRBJ2-2
CDR3 protein: ASSPLIQGNTGELF

V gene: TRBV18
J gene: TRBJ2-7
CDR3 protein: ASSPPSGSFSYEQY

V gene: TRBV20-1
J gene: TRBJ1-4
CDR3 protein: SASFNSEKLF

V gene: TRBV5-4
J gene: TRBJ2-6
CDR3 protein: ASSLDVRVSGANVLT

V gene: TRBV2
J gene: TRBJ2-3
CDR3 protein: ASSGLAGRSTDTQY

V gene: TRBV7-9
J gene: TRBJ1-3
CDR3 protein: ASSLAAASGNTIY

V gene: TRBV4-2
J gene: TRBJ2-2
CDR3 protein: ASSRQQVGNTGELF

V gene: TRBV2
J gene: TRBJ2-7
CDR3 protein: ASTPQGYYEQY

V gene: TRBV15
J gene: TRBJ2-1
CDR3 protein: ATSIPPGVGNEQF

V gene: TRBV6-6
J gene: TRBJ1-2
CDR3 protein: ATSAGQGVYGYT

V gene: TRBV3-1/TRBV3-2
J gene: TRBJ1-2
CDR3 protein: ASSQGDRVSGGYT

V gene: TRBV28
J gene: TRBJ1-2
CDR3 protein: ASKPDSSNYGYT

V gene: TRBV19
J gene: TRBJ1-2
CDR3 protein: ASHGGQGISGYT

V gene: TRBV9
J gene: TRBJ2-2
CDR3 protein: ASSAPADRNTGELF

V gene: TRBV7-8
J gene: TRBJ1-2
CDR3 protein: ASSLLPTGQFGYT

V gene: TRBV14
J gene: TRBJ1-1
CDR3 protein: ASSQVIPGRGTEAF

V gene: TRBV15
J gene: TRBJ1-2
CDR3 protein: ATSISGTGEGGYT

V gene: TRBV28
J gene: TRBJ1-6
CDR3 protein: ATSGPGQGDSPLH

V gene: TRBV5-1
J gene: TRBJ1-3
CDR3 protein: ASSPSGGNGNTIY

V gene: TRBV7-2
J gene: TRBJ2-2
CDR3 protein: ASSSPAGSGELF

V gene: TRBV7-8
J gene: TRBJ1-6
CDR3 protein: ASSLGGRENSPLH

V gene: TRBV3-1/TRBV3-2
J gene: TRBJ2-1
CDR3 protein: ASSSGTSGVRYNEQF

V gene: TRBV6-1
J gene: TRBJ2-1
CDR3 protein: ASSGPGQVPNNEQF

V gene: TRBV5-4
J gene: TRBJ2-1
CDR3 protein: ASSSAGGRYNEQF

V gene: TRBV10-3
J gene: TRBJ2-5
CDR3 protein: AISESGGQQETQY

V gene: TRBV11-1
J gene: TRBJ2-1
CDR3 protein: ASSLGLFKENNEQF

V gene: TRBV11-2
J gene: TRBJ2-3
CDR3 protein: ASSPTGSDADTQY

V gene: TRBV5-5
J gene: TRBJ1-1
CDR3 protein: ASSEQGQYLGF

V gene: TRBV5-1
J gene: TRBJ1-2
CDR3 protein: ASSLGPTGNYGYT

V gene: TRBV28
J gene: TRBJ1-5
CDR3 protein: ASSLYADNQPQH

V gene: TRBV30
J gene: TRBJ1-2
CDR3 protein: AWSPDRVGYGYT

V gene: TRBV5-6
J gene: TRBJ1-5
CDR3 protein: ASSQGTRKDQPQH

V gene: TRBV10-3
J gene: TRBJ2-5
CDR3 protein: ATWGLAKETQY

V gene: TRBV2
J gene: TRBJ2-6
CDR3 protein: ASSSGTGGSGANVLT

V gene: TRBV18
J gene: TRBJ2-7
CDR3 protein: ASSPGLGVYEQY

V gene: TRBV7-2
J gene: TRBJ1-5
CDR3 protein: ASSLRQGEAQH

V gene: TRBV12-3/TRBV12-4
J gene: TRBJ2-7
CDR3 protein: ASSFQDLREQY

V gene: TRBV4-1
J gene: TRBJ1-3
CDR3 protein: ASSPSVGQGGNTIY

V gene: TRBV2
J gene: TRBJ1-2
CDR3 protein: ASSEAEYGYT

V gene: TRBV5-6
J gene: TRBJ2-6
CDR3 protein: ASSWDTASSGANVLT

V gene: TRBV18
J gene: TRBJ2-2
CDR3 protein: ASSPTAGRSRNTGELF

V gene: TRBV7-2
J gene: TRBJ2-1
CDR3 protein: ASSLNLKQF

V gene: TRBV28
J gene: TRBJ2-7
CDR3 protein: ASSSPLTGAKPGEQY

V gene: TRBV30
J gene: TRBJ1-6
CDR3 protein: AWFSQGAKGSPLH

V gene: TRBV5-1
J gene: TRBJ1-3
CDR3 protein: ASSPGTGGNTIY